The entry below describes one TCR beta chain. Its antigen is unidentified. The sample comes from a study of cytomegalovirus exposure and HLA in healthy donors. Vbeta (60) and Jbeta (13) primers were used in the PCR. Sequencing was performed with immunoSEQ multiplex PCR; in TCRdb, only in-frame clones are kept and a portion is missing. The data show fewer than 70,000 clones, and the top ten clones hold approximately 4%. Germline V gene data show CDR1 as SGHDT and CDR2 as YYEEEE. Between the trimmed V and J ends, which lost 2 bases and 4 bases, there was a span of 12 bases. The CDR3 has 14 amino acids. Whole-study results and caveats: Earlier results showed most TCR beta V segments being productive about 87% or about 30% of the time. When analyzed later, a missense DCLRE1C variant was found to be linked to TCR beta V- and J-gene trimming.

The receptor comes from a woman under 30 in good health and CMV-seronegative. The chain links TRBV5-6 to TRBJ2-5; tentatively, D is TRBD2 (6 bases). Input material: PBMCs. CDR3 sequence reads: CASSLREAGETQYF. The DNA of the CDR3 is TGTGCCAGCAGCTTAAGGGAGGCTGGAGAGACCCAGTACTTC.